This T cell receptor beta chain was captured in a study of blood T cell repertoires in COVID-19. Study as a whole: Sample material is recorded as cDNA or gDNA derived from T cells, B-cell-depleted T cells, or PBMCs.

Per germline, CDR1 MNHNS and CDR2 SASEGT. Trimming pared 2 bases from V and 5 bases from J, leaving 9 bases between. The CDR3 loop spans 14 amino acids. The table came from immunoSEQ multiplex PCR; TCRdb's copy has only in-frame clones and leaves some out. The table has approximately 200,000 clones, 80% to 90% seen once; the top ten hold over 9.5%. The origin of this receptor is a man in his forties or fifties who had recovered from COVID-19. Sequenced sample: PBMCs or T cells enriched from blood (not recorded which). This sequence joins TRBV6-1 and TRBJ1-4; D gene unclear. In DNA form, the CDR3 reads TGTGCCAGCAGTGAATCGGGCGGGAATGAAAAACTGTTTTTT. This gives the protein CASSESGGNEKLFF.